The present TCR beta chain was sequenced within a study of blood T cells in healthy people across ages (dated by TCRdb to the mid-2010s). Study-level background: In model experiments, roughly one uniquely barcoded TCR beta cDNA molecule per two T cells was captured by template switching. Using deep sequencing normalized with unique cDNA molecular identifiers, the study measured how TCR beta repertoire diversity changes with age. Four age groups were formed from the donors: young (average 16 years), middle-aged (around 41), aged (62) and long-lived (less than 85). To avoid experimental bias, donors of different ages were distributed randomly across sequencing lanes. For two donors (one aged 18 to 30 and one aged 80 or older), the study analyzed two additional independent replicas of 1 million unique cDNA reads from the same blood draw.

At least ten counts were recorded for this clonotype. Its cognate antigen has yet to be identified. No base-level quality is on record; no much larger clone is a single base apart. Receptor amplification or capture employed 5' RACE. The instrument given in TCRdb is Illumina HiSeq 2500. The second PCR ran for about 7 to 11 cycles and used a J-beta primer mix along with a sample-barcoded 5' primer. A unique molecular identifier was introduced onto each TCR beta cDNA molecule by a template-switch 5' adaptor carrying 12 random nucleotides. Each sample yielded at least 2.5 million CDR3-containing paired-end reads. First-strand cDNA synthesis was performed from all RNA using the Mint cDNA synthesis kit, with priming by a TRBC-specific oligonucleotide. After uracil-DNA glycosylase treatment, a first 18-cycle PCR used universal primers M1SS and BC2_uni_R on all cDNA. The paper's processing steps were these. Each sample was normalized by randomly selecting 1 million high-quality reads, each carrying a distinct molecular identifier. Reads sharing molecular identifiers were discarded rather than binned into consensus sequences. MiTCR, run with a Q25 quality threshold and the strictest error-elimination algorithm, handled CDR3 identification, clonotype clustering and error correction. A nonparametric unseen species model with Euler transformation was used to estimate a lower bound on total TCR beta diversity. TCRdb took the public reads, trimmed them with fastp at Q25, ran MiXCR for clone calling and kept in-frame beta chains. Each entry is one CDR3 protein sequence, shown with its most common DNA and genes. TCRdb, not the original authors, processed these V and J calls. Across this sample there are around 870,000 distinct CDR3 sequences, with more than 25% seen only once. Of the sample, around 15% is held by the ten largest clones.

Broader findings and caveats from the paper: As age increased, observed TCR beta diversity per million T cells dropped in a roughly linear way, and a significant reduction was already evident by age 40. The CMV infection status of donors was not known, potentially confounding age-related changes in expanded clonotypes. There was a strong correlation between observed TCR beta diversity and the percentage of naive T cells measured by flow cytometry. The long-lived group showed more naive CD4+ T cells, fewer expanded clones and increased TCR diversity than the aged group, suggesting age selection. Bulk unsorted PBMC profiling prevented conclusive comparison of naive and antigen-experienced compartments. Estimates of total diversity based on one million sequenced T cells were regarded as lower bounds and as underestimates.

The germline V gene (reference sequence) gives CDR1 as MNHEY and CDR2 as SMNVEV. CDR3 length: 14 amino acids, cysteine to phenylalanine. The DNA shown is the 42-base CDR3, in frame from base 1. The V and J ends are trimmed by 5 bases and 4 bases, leaving 14 bases between them. Donors were 35 to 40 systemically healthy Caucasian individuals from Russia aged roughly 6 to 95 years. Each donor gave roughly 9 milliliters of peripheral blood, drawn into EDTA-treated Vacutainer tubes. Ficoll-Paque density-gradient centrifugation was used to isolate PBMCs, with at least 6.5 million obtained per sample. Trizol reagent was used to extract total RNA from the PBMCs, yielding at least 6 micrograms per sample. For every donor, flow cytometry on a PBMC aliquot measured the percentage of naive CD45RAhigh/CD27high T cells.

The chain links TRBV27 with TRBJ2-5; the D gene is not confidently resolved. The sequencing input was blood. The clonotype originates from an elderly woman in good health. CDR3 protein: CASSPVVGRETQYF. The DNA sequence is TGTGCCAGCAGTCCCGTTGTGGGAAGAGAGACCCAGTACTTC.